Included here is one T cell receptor (beta chain) sequence, with context. Antigen unknown. The V gene's germline CDR1 is MNHEY and CDR2 SMNVEV (reference sequence). V shed 2 bases and J 5 bases; nucleotides not matched to a gene: 10. The CDR3 has 16 residues. The data were taken from a study of CD8 T cell repertoires and HIV-1 epitope variants. Background on the study: Epitopes were three Gag families plus Nef HW9 and YT9. Autologous T cell-negative cells served as antigen-presenting cells in equal numbers. Whole-study results and caveats: About ten TCR beta clonotypes were antigen-specific, six or seven apparently recognizing autologous or escape variants.

TCRdb keeps only in-frame clones here, not all; method: immunoSEQ multiplex PCR. The profile covers about 4,900 clones, with 50% to 80% appearing a single time and around 45% taken by the ten largest. This TCR derives from a male donor with HIV. The sample comprised cultured CD8+ T cells derived from PBMCs. V and J are TRBV27 and TRBJ2-7; 9 bases are shared with TRBD1. CDR3 bases: TGTGCCAGCAGTTTAACCGGGACAGGGTTTCGTAACGAGCAGTACTTC. Amino acid sequence: CASSLTGTGFRNEQYF.